Here is one TCR beta chain with its context. The data derive from a study of blood T cell repertoires in COVID-19. Original data processing: Using reference gene primer amplification, nucleated cell counts were estimated. Profiled with immunoSEQ multiplex PCR; TCRdb holds only in-frame clones, not every one. The DNA gave D and trimming, while V, J and clone size come from that table. The data hold roughly 180,000 clones, with approximately 84% observed a single time. The sequencing sample was made of peripheral blood. The sequence came from a human donor in a cohort sampled during active COVID-19.

CDR3 in amino acids: CASRNGGLNTGELFF. Here the CDR3 DNA reads TGTGCCAGCAGGAACGGGGGGCTAAACACCGGGGAGCTGTTTTTT. This chain uses TRBV6-5 with TRBJ2-2; possible D gene TRBD2, 7 bases. The CDR3 consists of 15 residues. V dropped 6 bases and J dropped 2 bases, with 13 bases sitting between them. Germline V gives CDR1 MNHEY, CDR2 SVGAGI.